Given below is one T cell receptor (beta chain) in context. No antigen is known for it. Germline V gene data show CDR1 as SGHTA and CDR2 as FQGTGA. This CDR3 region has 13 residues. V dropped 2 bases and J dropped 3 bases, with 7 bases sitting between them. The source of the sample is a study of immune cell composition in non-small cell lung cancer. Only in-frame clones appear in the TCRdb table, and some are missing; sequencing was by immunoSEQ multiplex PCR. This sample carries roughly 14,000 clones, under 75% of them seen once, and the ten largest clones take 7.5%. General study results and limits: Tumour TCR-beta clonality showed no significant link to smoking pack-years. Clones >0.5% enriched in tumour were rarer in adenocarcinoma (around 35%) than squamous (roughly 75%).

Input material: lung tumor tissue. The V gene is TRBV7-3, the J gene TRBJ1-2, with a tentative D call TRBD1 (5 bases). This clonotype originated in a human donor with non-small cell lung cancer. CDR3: CASSLGGDYGYTF. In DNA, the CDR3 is TGTGCCAGCAGCTTAGGGGGGGACTATGGCTACACCTTC.